This TCR beta chain was recovered during a study of post-analysis software for immune sequencing data (dated by TCRdb to the mid-2010s). Regarding the study in general: Disease courses on record covered relapsing-remitting, secondary progressive and progressive-relapsing multiple sclerosis, though some patients had no subtype annotation. Patient repertoires were compared against about a dozen previously published healthy control repertoires from donors aged roughly 6 to 28 years. A subset of samples was prepared in parallel using single-end sample barcoding, then pooled and co-amplified after Illumina adapter ligation. Study-wide findings and limitations: Patients showed significantly higher frequencies than controls for roughly five TRBV segments, among them TRBV5-6, TRBV5-1 and TRBV20-1. When samples were clustered directly using the F measure, samples prepared in the same batch co-clustered strongly, which prompted a batch-effect correction. Compared with controls, multiple sclerosis patients had significantly lower normalized Chao1 diversity, a finding suggesting substantial peripheral T-cell clonal expansion. The control group was slightly older than the multiple sclerosis patient group.

The library was made by PCR. Sequencing was carried out with an Illumina HiSeq 2500. Unique molecular identifiers were incorporated into TCR beta cDNA libraries to reduce PCR and sequencing biases. Some 500,000 cDNA molecules were obtained per 1 to 10 million input T cells, so each molecule approximated one T cell. Patient libraries were prepared and sequenced with the same protocol used for the earlier healthy control dataset. Samples belonging to the same batch were prepared together, multiplexed and sequenced on a shared HiSeq lane. As for how the authors treated the data: Raw barcoded reads were processed with MIGEC, and single-read molecular identifier groups were discarded before consensus assembly and CDR3 extraction. VDJtools was used for post-analysis of the clonotype tables, with diversity normalized by down-sampling every dataset to the smallest sample size. In repertoire overlap clustering, CDR3 amino acid sequences, but not nucleotide sequences, were matched to correct batch-related cross-sample contamination. Using fastp at Q25 and MiXCR, TCRdb reprocessed the public reads and kept productive beta chains. Under each unique CDR3 protein, matching rows form one entry showing the most common genes and DNA. The V and J calls were not made by the authors but by TCRdb's processing. For this sample the table gives roughly 670,000 distinct CDR3 sequences, of which more than 50% were detected only once. The leading ten clones occupy 11% of the sample.

To demonstrate the VDJtools post-analysis software, TCR beta repertoires were profiled from the peripheral blood of roughly 14 young patients with multiple sclerosis. Multiple sclerosis patients were children and adolescents aged about 6 to 16 years. Counted from cysteine to phenylalanine, this CDR3 has 13 amino acids. Just the 39-base CDR3 DNA is kept, in frame starting at base 1. Trimming takes 5 bases from V and 7 bases from J, and the germline ends sit 14 bases apart. This clonotype was counted between two and nine times. Which antigen it targets is not known. No much larger clonotype is one base removed from it; base qualities were not supplied.

The receptor chain draws on TRBV12-3 or TRBV12-4 and TRBJ1-2, and TRBD1 may be the D gene, going by 6 matching bases. The clonotype comes from a girl aged 2 to 9 with multiple sclerosis. The sequenced material came from blood. In nucleotide form, the sequence is TGTGCCAGCAGTCAACAGGGCAGGTCTGGCTACACCTTC. Protein translation: CASSQQGRSGYTF.